Listed here are 11 T cell receptor beta chains from one sample, sequenced in a study of blood T cell repertoires in COVID-19. The protocol was immunoSEQ multiplex PCR, while the TCRdb copy is restricted to in-frame clones and leaves out a portion. The sample consists of some 14,000 clones, about three quarters of them appearing once. The sequencing input was peripheral blood. Receptors originate from a man aged 70 or older with acute or convalescent COVID-19.

The chain links TRBV19 to TRBJ2-7; possible D gene TRBD1, 5 bases. Trimming took off 6 bases at V and 1 base at J, with 16 bases between the two ends. CDR3 length equals 15 residues. Germline-derived CDR1 and CDR2 are LNHDA and SQIVND (reference sequence). Written as DNA, the CDR3 is TGTGCCAGTAGCCCTCAGGGTCGAAGTTCCTACGAGCAGTACTTC. It codes for CASSPQGRSSYEQYF.

The table lists this clone with a count of one. This sequence joins TRBV24-1 and TRBJ1-5; the D gene is possibly TRBD1 (5 bases). This CDR3 region has 16 residues. The V gene lost 2 bases and the J gene lost 4 bases, with 14 bases spanning the gap. Germline V gives CDR1 KGHDR, CDR2 SFDVKD. CDR3 protein: CATSDSGRGGNQPQHF. Here the CDR3 DNA reads TGTGCCACCAGTGATTCTGGCCGGGGGGGGAATCAGCCCCAGCATTTT.

This chain links TRBV7-3 with TRBJ2-2, with 7 nucleotides matching TRBD1. The CDR3 totals 15 residues. Germline CDR1 SGHTA, CDR2 FQGTGA. With V trimmed by 5 bases and J by 2 bases, 5 bases remained unmatched. CDR3 in DNA: TGTGCCAGCAGCACACAGGGGCCCAACACCGGGGAGCTGTTTTTT. Protein product: CASSTQGPNTGELFF.

CDR3: CASSSSTGARNTEAFF. DNA of the CDR3: TGCGCCAGCAGCTCGTCCACAGGGGCGAGGAACACTGAAGCTTTCTTT. The chain is built from TRBV5-1 and TRBJ1-1; TRBD1 agrees at 7 bases. The CDR3 loop spans 16 amino acids. The germline CDR1 and CDR2 sequences are SGHRS and YFSETQ. Germline trimming cut 3 bases from V and 1 base from J; bases unmatched to any gene: 9.

The rearrangement links TRBV18 to TRBJ2-3; TRBD1 agrees at 9 bases. With 3 bases clipped from V and 4 bases from J, the junction kept 8 bases outside the gene matches. The CDR3 totals 16 residues. CDR1 is KGHSH and CDR2 is LQKENI in the germline V gene. CDR3 loop: CASSPGTGISADTQYF. The CDR3, as DNA: TGTGCCAGCTCACCCGGGACAGGGATCTCCGCAGATACGCAGTATTTT.

This clone was seen more than once but under ten times. V and J are TRBV6-2 or TRBV6-3 and TRBJ2-7; TRBD1 matches 9 bases. Trimming cost V 4 bases and J 2 bases; bases outside gene matches: 3. The CDR3 length is 14 residues. Germline V lookup: CDR1 MNHEY, CDR2 SVGEGT. For the CDR3, the DNA is TGTGCCAGCAGTTGGACAGGGGCCCCCTACGAGCAGTACTTC. Translating gives CASSWTGAPYEQYF.

V gene TRBV19 combines with J gene TRBJ2-7; perhaps TRBD1 as D (5 bases). The V gene's germline CDR1 is LNHDA and CDR2 SQIVND (reference sequence). The ends were cut back, 1 base at V and 4 bases at J, with 14 bases in the middle. This CDR3 is 15 amino acids long. CDR3 in amino acids: CASSIGGDSEYEQYF. The CDR3 DNA sequence: TGTGCCAGTAGTATAGGCGGCGACAGCGAATACGAGCAGTACTTC.

The chain employs TRBV5-4 and TRBJ1-4; 7 bases line up with TRBD1. J was trimmed by 8 bases and V by 4 bases; bases with no gene match: 8. CDR1 is SGHNT and CDR2 is YYREEE in the germline V gene (reference sequence). The CDR3 is 14 residues long. CDR3 region: CASSPGTAREKLFF. The CDR3 DNA reads TGTGCCAGCAGCCCCGGGACAGCCAGGGAAAAACTGTTTTTT.

The chain carries TRBV6-1 and TRBJ1-4, with a tentative D call TRBD1 (6 bases). The CDR3 spans 14 residues. The ends were cut back, 3 bases at V and 7 bases at J, with 12 bases in the middle. The V gene's germline CDR1 is MNHNS and CDR2 SASEGT. This CDR3 reads CASSDITGREKLFF. In DNA, the CDR3 is TGTGCCAGCAGTGATATTACAGGGCGTGAAAAACTGTTTTTT.

The genes are TRBV10-3 and TRBJ1-5; 7 bases are shared with TRBD1. The V gene's germline CDR1 is ENHRY and CDR2 SYGVKD. The CDR3 runs 14 residues. Trimming took 2 bases from V and 2 from J; bases not matched to a gene: 0. DNA of the CDR3: TGTGCCATCAGTGAGACAGGGGGCAATCAGCCCCAGCATTTT. The encoded protein is CAISETGGNQPQHF.

The chain carries TRBV5-4 and TRBJ2-7, with 12 bases fitting TRBD2. In germline, CDR1 is SGHNT, CDR2 YYREEE (reference sequence). With 3 bases clipped from V and 7 bases from J, the junction kept 5 bases outside the gene matches. CDR3 size: 14 residues. The CDR3: CASSSRLAGVEQYF. The CDR3 nucleotides read TGTGCCAGCAGCTCCCGACTAGCGGGAGTTGAGCAGTACTTC.